Sequencing of this T cell receptor (beta chain) was carried out in a study of OX40 agonist ivuxolimab in advanced cancers. About the study: Patients received intravenous ivuxolimab every 2 weeks at 0.01 to 10 mg/kg. Of the patients, three showed partial responses, one with hepatocellular carcinoma and two with cutaneous melanoma.

Clones were read by immunoSEQ multiplex PCR, and TCRdb kept only the in-frame ones, dropping some. In the table there are 58,000 or so clones, approximately 80% of which are singletons. In the case of this clone: Its antigen remains unknown.

This CDR3 is built from 18 residues. Germline V gene sequence: CDR1 LNHDA, CDR2 SQIVND (reference sequence). Trimming cost V 1 base and J 5 bases, with 20 bases left between them. Findings and caveats of the study: In the 0.1 to 3.0 mg/kg range, CD4+ and CD8+ blood T cells had expanded clonally by week 6.

This rearrangement joins TRBV19 to TRBJ2-2; weak D call: TRBD1 (6 bases). The source of this sequence is an adult with an advanced solid tumor such as melanoma, head and neck, liver or kidney cancer. The specimen comprised CD4+ or CD8+ T cells sorted from blood, sampled in a trial of the OX40 agonist ivuxolimab. This CDR3 is CASSIAERWGRVTGELFF. In DNA form, the CDR3 reads TGTGCCAGTAGTATAGCCGAAAGATGGGGGCGGGTTACCGGGGAGCTGTTTTTT.